The clone carrying this TCR beta chain was seen repeatedly, ten times or more. Its antigen is as yet unknown. Unique molecular identifiers featured in how the TCRbeta library was prepared. TCRdb independently ran MiXCR on the PCR reads; one entry per CDR3 protein. The sample includes about 260,000 distinct CDR3 sequences, around 10% seen only once; the top ten take around 22%. The CDR3 is 14 residues long. Germline loops: CDR1 MDHEN, CDR2 SYDVKM. Trimming took 7 bases from V and 7 from J; bases not matched to a gene: 8. The source of the sample is a study of T-cell reconstitution after alpha-beta-depleted transplantation in children. Study conclusions and caveats: Surviving recipient T cells and thymic progenitors produced the high day-60 TCRbeta diversity seen in some patients. By one year post-transplant, T-cell counts and diversity largely arose from T cells that were newly produced.

The sample was peripheral blood, taken 180 days after TCRalphabeta/CD19-depleted stem cell transplant. V is TRBV28 and J is TRBJ2-1, with TRBD2 matching over 9 bases. This TCR came from a male patient between 2 and 10 years old who had a stem cell transplant for chronic granulomatous disease, so the T cells may come from the graft donor. CDR3 sequence (DNA): TGTGCCAGCACGGTTGGCGGGAGGGGTAATGAGCAGTTCTTC. Its translation is CASTVGGRGNEQFF. Full variable domain (missing parts from reference TRBV28 and TRBJ2-1): DVKVTQSSRYLVKRTGEKVFLECVQDMDHENMFWYRQDPGLGLRLIYFSYDVKMKEKGDIPEGYSVSREKKERFSLILESASTNQTSMYLCASTVGGRGNEQFFGPGTRLTVL.